These 18 T cell receptor beta chains were sequenced from one sample in a study of blood T cell repertoires in COVID-19. Here immunoSEQ multiplex PCR was the method, and the copy in TCRdb shows in-frame clones only, minus some. The sample consists of under 300,000 clones, around 86% of them appearing once. Input material: peripheral blood. These TCRs come from a woman in her thirties or forties who had recovered from COVID-19.

The CDR3 DNA sequence: TGTGCCAGCAGCTTAGAAGGCGGTGAAGCTTTCTTT. It yields the protein CASSLEGGEAFF. This sequence joins TRBV13 and TRBJ1-1; D unresolved. Looked up from germline, CDR1 is PRHDT and CDR2 is FYEKMQ (reference sequence). The CDR3 consists of 12 residues. The V end lost 1 base, the J end lost 7 bases, and 7 bases lay between the germline ends.

The chain carries TRBV12-5 and TRBJ1-1, with 7 bases fitting TRBD1. Germline V gene lookup returns CDR1 LGHNT and CDR2 FRNRAP. The CDR3 covers 16 residues. J lost 1 base, V lost 2 bases, and 7 bases had no gene match. DNA for the CDR3: TGTGCTAGTGGTTTGATCGCAGGGGGTTGGAACACTGAAGCTTTCTTT. As protein: CASGLIAGGWNTEAFF. The whole variable domain, remainder taken from reference TRBV12-5 and TRBJ1-1, is DARVTQTPRHKVTEMGQEVTMRCQPILGHNTVFWYRQTMMQGLELLAYFRNRAPLDDSGMPKDRFSAEMPDATLATLKIQPSEPRDSAVYFCASGLIAGGWNTEAFFGQGTRLTVV.

This clone was seen a single time. The chain has TRBV12-5 and TRBJ2-1; 8 nucleotides match TRBD2. The V gene's germline CDR1 is LGHNT and CDR2 FRNRAP. Germline trimming cut 5 bases from V and 8 bases from J; bases unmatched to any gene: 5. CDR3 size: 13 residues. The CDR3 nucleotides read TGTGCTAGTGGTCAGCGGGAGTGGTATGAGCAGTTCTTC. Translated: CASGQREWYEQFF.

This chain uses TRBV28 with TRBJ1-1, with D possibly matching TRBD1 (6 bases). CDR3 size: 13 residues. Trimming removed 11 bases from V and 8 bases from J, with 21 bases in between. Looked up from germline, CDR1 is MDHEN and CDR2 is SYDVKM. The CDR3 sequence is CAGGAGTQTEAFF. CDR3 DNA sequence: TGTGCCGGGGGGGCGGGGACACAGACAGAAGCTTTCTTT.

This clone was seen just once. The V gene is TRBV29-1, the J gene TRBJ2-5; 7 bases match TRBD1. CDR3 size: 15 residues. Unmatched junction bases numbered 10, after V lost 4 bases and J lost 2 bases. CDR1 is SQVTM and CDR2 is ANQGSEA in the germline V gene. CDR3 bases: TGCAGCGTTGGGCGGCAGGGGGAGAGGCAAGAGACCCAGTACTTC. This translates into CSVGRQGERQETQYF.

The chain combines TRBV28 with TRBJ2-1; 14 positions agree with TRBD2. The CDR3 has 14 amino acids. The V gene's germline CDR1 is MDHEN and CDR2 SYDVKM. Trimming at V came to 10 bases and at J to 6 bases, leaving 5 bases not matched to a gene. CDR3 residues: CAIGTSGSLNEQFF. CDR3 nucleotides: TGTGCCATCGGGACTAGCGGGAGTCTCAATGAGCAGTTCTTC.

The gene calls are TRBV7-9 and TRBJ1-2, with a weak D call TRBD1 (5 bases). V was clipped by 3 bases and J by 8 bases, with 10 bases between them. CDR3 length equals 12 residues. Germline assignment: CDR1 SEHNR and CDR2 FQNEAQ (reference sequence). DNA for the CDR3: TGTGCCAGCAGCTTCGACAGCCCCGGCTACACCTTC. It yields the protein CASSFDSPGYTF.

The rearrangement links TRBV30 to TRBJ1-6; D is ambiguous. This CDR3 contains 15 residues. The germline V gene has CDR1 GTSNPN and CDR2 SVGIG (reference sequence). V dropped 8 bases and J dropped 8 bases, with 22 bases sitting between them. The CDR3: CAGRHTSGHYSPLHF. The CDR3 nucleotides are TGTGCCGGCCGCCACACTTCAGGTCATTATTCACCCCTCCACTTT.

This clone was found once. The chain recombines TRBV9 with TRBJ2-1; 11 bases line up with TRBD1. Germline V gives CDR1 SGDLS, CDR2 YYNGEE. The CDR3 extends over 16 amino acids. With 2 bases clipped from V and 8 bases from J, the junction kept 9 bases outside the gene matches. For the CDR3, the DNA is TGTGCCAGCAGCGTCGGCCCCGCGGGACAGGGGGATGAGCAGTTCTTC. Encoded protein: CASSVGPAGQGDEQFF.

This chain joins TRBV5-1 and TRBJ1-1; D perhaps matches TRBD1 (5 bases). Germline V gives CDR1 SGHRS, CDR2 YFSETQ. V was clipped by 2 bases and J by 1 base, with 6 bases between them. The CDR3 covers 13 residues. This chain's CDR3 is CASSFGGNTEAFF. The CDR3, as DNA: TGCGCCAGCAGCTTCGGGGGGAACACTGAAGCTTTCTTT.

V and J are TRBV6-4 and TRBJ2-1, with TRBD2 matching 10 bases. The CDR3 is 16 amino acids. V was clipped by 4 bases and J by 0 bases; unmatched bases: 3. The germline V gene has CDR1 MRHNA and CDR2 SNTAGT. Here the CDR3 reads CASSASGRGSYNEQFF. In DNA, the CDR3 is TGTGCCAGCAGTGCGAGCGGGAGGGGCTCCTACAATGAGCAGTTCTTC.

The genes are TRBV12-5 and TRBJ1-2; D not certain. With 2 bases removed from V and 8 bases from J, the gap between germline ends came to 12 bases. The CDR3 covers 13 residues. Germline loops: CDR1 LGHNT, CDR2 FRNRAP. The CDR3 region has the DNA TGTGCTAGTGGTTTGCCCCCACATGGCGGCTACACCTTC. It yields the protein CASGLPPHGGYTF.

V and J are TRBV7-9 and TRBJ2-1; D perhaps matches TRBD2 (6 bases). The CDR3 has 11 residues. Trimming shortened V by 5 bases and J by 15 bases, and 14 bases separated the two germline ends. Germline CDR1 and CDR2: SEHNR and FQNEAQ (reference sequence). As DNA, the CDR3 is TGTGCCAGCAGCCCCGTTGGGGGGAGGTTCTTC. The encoded protein is CASSPVGGRFF.

The gene calls are TRBV19 and TRBJ1-2; TRBD1 matches at 7 bases. The CDR3 runs to 15 residues. Germline V gene sequence: CDR1 LNHDA, CDR2 SQIVND (reference sequence). V was pared by 3 bases and J by 3 bases, with 7 bases of the junction left unmatched. The CDR3 loop reads CASSMGTAGDYGYTF. CDR3 nucleotides: TGTGCCAGTAGTATGGGGACAGCCGGGGACTATGGCTACACCTTC.

This clone was counted once. The chain uses TRBV29-1 and TRBJ1-1; TRBD1 matches at 8 bases. Germline V CDR1 and CDR2: SQVTM, ANQGSEA. After removal of 7 bases from V and 0 bases from J, the junction contained 1 base not matched to a gene. The CDR3 covers 12 residues. The CDR3 loop reads CSGDRMNTEAFF. CDR3 DNA sequence: TGCAGCGGGGACAGGATGAACACTGAAGCTTTCTTT.

V usage is TRBV5-5 and J usage is TRBJ2-7, with D maybe TRBD1 (6 bases). Trimming shortened V by 5 bases and J by 0 bases, and 15 bases separated the two germline ends. This CDR3 is 15 amino acids long. Germline V gene sequence: CDR1 SGHKS, CDR2 YYEKEE (reference sequence). The CDR3 DNA reads as TGTGCCAGCAGTATGACAGGTTCGGCCTCCTACGAGCAGTACTTC. Translated, it gives CASSMTGSASYEQYF.

The rearrangement links TRBV10-3 to TRBJ2-2; 7 bases map to TRBD1. J lost 2 bases, V lost 10 bases, and 7 bases had no gene match. The germline V gene has CDR1 ENHRY and CDR2 SYGVKD. This CDR3 spans 14 amino acids. The CDR3 here is CATLGTENTGELFF. The CDR3 region has the DNA TGTGCCACTTTGGGGACAGAAAACACCGGGGAGCTGTTTTTT.

This rearrangement joins TRBV7-2 to TRBJ2-2; D gene uncertain. Trimming cost V 3 bases and J 5 bases, with 4 bases left between them. Per germline, CDR1 SGHTA and CDR2 FQGNSA. The CDR3 has 12 residues. Here the CDR3 DNA reads TGTGCCAGCAGCTTTTCGACCGGGGAGCTGTTTTTT. Translated, it gives CASSFSTGELFF.